This T cell receptor beta chain was sequenced during a study of monozygotic twins with inflammatory bowel disease. The length of the CDR3 is 15 residues. The germline V gene encodes CDR1 LGHDT and CDR2 YNNKEL (reference sequence). No DNA is given; TCRdb re-called the 5' RACE reads and lists each CDR3 protein once. The data show 150,000 to 200,000 distinct CDR3 sequences, and the top ten clones hold approximately 7.4%. Sequencing was done on a sample of blood. The J gene is TRBJ1-2, the V gene TRBV3-1. The sequence was collected from a human donor with ulcerative colitis or Crohn's disease, or a healthy co-twin of an affected twin (not recorded which). CDR3 residues: CASSRNGWSHYGYTF.